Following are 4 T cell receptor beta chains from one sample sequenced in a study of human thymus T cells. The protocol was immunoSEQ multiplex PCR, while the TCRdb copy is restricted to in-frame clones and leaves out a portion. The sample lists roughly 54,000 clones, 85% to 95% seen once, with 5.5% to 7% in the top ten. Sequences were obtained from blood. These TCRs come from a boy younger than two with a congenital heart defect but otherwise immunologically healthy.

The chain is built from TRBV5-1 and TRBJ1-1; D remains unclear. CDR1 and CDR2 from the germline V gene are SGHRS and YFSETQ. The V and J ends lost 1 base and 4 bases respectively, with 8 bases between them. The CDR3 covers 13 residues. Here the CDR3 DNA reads TGCGCCAGCAGCTTGTCCGTAATCACTGAAGCTTTCTTT. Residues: CASSLSVITEAFF. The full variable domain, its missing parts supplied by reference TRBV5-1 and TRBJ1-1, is KAGVTQTPRYLIKTRGQQVTLSCSPISGHRSVSWYQQTPGQGLQFLFEYFSETQRNKGNFPGRFSGRQFSNSRSEMNVSTLELGDSALYLCASSLSVITEAFFGQGTRLTVV.

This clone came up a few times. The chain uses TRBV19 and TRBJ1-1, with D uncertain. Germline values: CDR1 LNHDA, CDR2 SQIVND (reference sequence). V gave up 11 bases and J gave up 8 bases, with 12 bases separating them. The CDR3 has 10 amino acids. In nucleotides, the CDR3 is TGTGCCTCTGGGATACGAGAAGCTTTCTTT. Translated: CASGIREAFF.

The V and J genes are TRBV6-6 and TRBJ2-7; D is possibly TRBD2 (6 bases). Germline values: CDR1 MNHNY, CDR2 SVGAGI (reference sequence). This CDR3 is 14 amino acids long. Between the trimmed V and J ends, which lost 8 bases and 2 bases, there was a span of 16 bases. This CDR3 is CASLRRALPYEQYF. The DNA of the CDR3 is TGTGCCAGCCTAAGGAGGGCGCTTCCCTACGAGCAGTACTTC.

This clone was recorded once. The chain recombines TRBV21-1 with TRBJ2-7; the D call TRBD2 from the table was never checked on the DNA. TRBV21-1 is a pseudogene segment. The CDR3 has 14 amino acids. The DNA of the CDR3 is TGTGCCAGCAGCTCTCCCACGACGGGGGACGAGCAGTACTTC. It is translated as CASSSPTTGDEQYF.